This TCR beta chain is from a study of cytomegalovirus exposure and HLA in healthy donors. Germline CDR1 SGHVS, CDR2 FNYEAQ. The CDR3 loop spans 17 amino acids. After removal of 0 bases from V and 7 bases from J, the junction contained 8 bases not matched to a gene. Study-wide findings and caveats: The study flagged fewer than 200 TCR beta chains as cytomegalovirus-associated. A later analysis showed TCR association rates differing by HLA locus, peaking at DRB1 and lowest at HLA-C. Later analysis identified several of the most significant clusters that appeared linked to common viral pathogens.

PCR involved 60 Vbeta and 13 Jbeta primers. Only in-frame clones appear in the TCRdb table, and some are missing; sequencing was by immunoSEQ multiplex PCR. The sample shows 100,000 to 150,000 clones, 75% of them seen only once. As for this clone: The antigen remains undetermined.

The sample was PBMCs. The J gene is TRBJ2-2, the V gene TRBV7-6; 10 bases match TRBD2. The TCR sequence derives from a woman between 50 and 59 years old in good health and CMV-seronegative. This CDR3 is CASSLARSGRAHGELFF. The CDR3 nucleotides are TGTGCCAGCAGCTTAGCGCGGAGCGGGAGGGCCCACGGGGAGCTGTTTTTT.